This T cell receptor (beta chain) derives from a study of Graves' ophthalmopathy and Graves' hyperthyroidism. Whole-study results and caveats: Among expanded thyroid clonotypes above 0.001 frequency, most also occurred in blood. The model's prediction of ophthalmopathy progression had approximately 67% sensitivity and roughly 72% specificity. Sensitivity reached approximately 89% and specificity roughly 82% for a 13-signature model separating ophthalmopathy from stable hyperthyroidism.

RNA transcripts served as template for amplifying TCR beta CDR3 sequences. The library came from an HTBI-primed first-round RT-PCR and a second-round multiplex PCR. TCRdb reprocessed the multiplex PCR reads with MiXCR, giving one entry per CDR3 protein. Of fewer than 350,000 distinct CDR3 sequences listed, 17% are singletons. Isolation of PBMCs was performed using roughly 10 ml of fresh peripheral blood. This clonotype was seen ten or more times. Its antigen is not identified. The sequencing input was peripheral blood. The sequence came from an adult man with Graves' ophthalmopathy.

CDR3 loop: CASSLDLGSGGGYEQYF. The CDR3 DNA follows: TGTGCCAGCAGCTTAGACCTTGGGAGCGGAGGGGGCTACGAGCAGTACTTC. The chain combines TRBV7-9 with TRBJ2-7; D possibly uses TRBD1 or TRBD2 (6 bases each). The CDR3 has 17 residues. The V end was cut by 1 base, the J end by 3 bases, with 19 bases between. CDR1 is SEHNR and CDR2 is FQNEAQ in the germline V gene (reference sequence).